The present T cell receptor (beta chain) was sequenced within a study of T cell repertoires in cytomegalovirus infection. Across the study: A matching HLA type, together with CMV infection, was signaled by public TCR beta signatures.

V was shortened by 1 base and J by 7 bases, with 14 bases between the two germline ends. The CDR3 sequence is 15 residues long. The germline V gene encodes CDR1 ENHRY and CDR2 SYGVKD. Study outcomes and limitations: Carriers of CMV and the relevant HLA type were discriminated by public TCR beta frequency. HLA-C-restricted, CMV-specific TCR beta clonotypes were dominant ex vivo.

In its sample, this clonotype was seen many times. The antigen remains unidentified. TCRdb recomputed calls from the reads with MiXCR, one row per CDR3 protein. The data show some 220,000 distinct CDR3 sequences, around 6.4% seen once. The sequence came from a human donor in good health (CMV status not recorded). Some clones in this sample may be carry-over from other donors' samples. Sequences were obtained from PBMCs. The gene calls are TRBV10-3 and TRBJ1-5, with a possible D match to TRBD1 (5 bases). The CDR3 sequence is CAISEYGGQGQPQHF. The CDR3 DNA sequence: TGTGCCATCAGTGAGTATGGAGGGCAGGGCCAGCCCCAGCATTTT.